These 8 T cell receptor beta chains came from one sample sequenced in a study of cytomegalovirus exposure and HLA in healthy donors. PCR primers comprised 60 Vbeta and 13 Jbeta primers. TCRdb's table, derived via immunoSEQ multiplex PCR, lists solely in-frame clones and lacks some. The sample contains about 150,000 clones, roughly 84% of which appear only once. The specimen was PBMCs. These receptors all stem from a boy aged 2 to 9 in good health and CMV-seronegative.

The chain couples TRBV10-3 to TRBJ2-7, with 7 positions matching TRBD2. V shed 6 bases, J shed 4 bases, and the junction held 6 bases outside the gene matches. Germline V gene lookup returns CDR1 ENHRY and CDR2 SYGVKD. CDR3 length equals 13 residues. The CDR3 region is CAISEGGMYEQYF. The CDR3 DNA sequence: TGTGCCATCAGCGAGGGAGGGATGTACGAGCAGTACTTC.

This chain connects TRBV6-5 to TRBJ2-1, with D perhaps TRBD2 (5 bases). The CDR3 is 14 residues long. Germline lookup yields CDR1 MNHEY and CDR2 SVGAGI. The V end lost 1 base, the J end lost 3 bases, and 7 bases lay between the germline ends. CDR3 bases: TGTGCCAGCAGTTACTTCCGGGACTACAATGAGCAGTTCTTC. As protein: CASSYFRDYNEQFF.

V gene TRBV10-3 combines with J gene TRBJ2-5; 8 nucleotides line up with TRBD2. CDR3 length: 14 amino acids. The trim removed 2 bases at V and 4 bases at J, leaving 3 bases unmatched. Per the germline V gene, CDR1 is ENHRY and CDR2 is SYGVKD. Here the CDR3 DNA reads TGTGCCATCAGTGAGACTAGCGGTGGAGAGACCCAGTACTTC. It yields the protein CAISETSGGETQYF.

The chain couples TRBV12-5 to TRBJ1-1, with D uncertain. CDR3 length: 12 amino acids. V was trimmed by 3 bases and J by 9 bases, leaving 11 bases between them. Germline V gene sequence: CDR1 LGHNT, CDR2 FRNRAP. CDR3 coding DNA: TGTGCTAGTGGTTTTCTACGCACCCAAGCTTTCTTT. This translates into CASGFLRTQAFF. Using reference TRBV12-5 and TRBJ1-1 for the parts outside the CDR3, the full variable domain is DARVTQTPRHKVTEMGQEVTMRCQPILGHNTVFWYRQTMMQGLELLAYFRNRAPLDDSGMPKDRFSAEMPDATLATLKIQPSEPRDSAVYFCASGFLRTQAFFGQGTRLTVV.

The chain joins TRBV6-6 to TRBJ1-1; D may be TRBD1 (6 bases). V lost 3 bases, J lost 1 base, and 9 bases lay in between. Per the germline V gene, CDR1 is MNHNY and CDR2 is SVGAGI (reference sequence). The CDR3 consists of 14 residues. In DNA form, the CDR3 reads TGTGCCAGCAGTTATCGACAGGCGAACACTGAAGCTTTCTTT. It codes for CASSYRQANTEAFF.

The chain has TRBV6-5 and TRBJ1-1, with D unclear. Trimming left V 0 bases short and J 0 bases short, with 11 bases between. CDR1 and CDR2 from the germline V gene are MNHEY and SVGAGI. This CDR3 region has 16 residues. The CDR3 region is CASSYSLAAMNTEAFF. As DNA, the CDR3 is TGTGCCAGCAGTTACTCGCTCGCTGCGATGAACACTGAAGCTTTCTTT.

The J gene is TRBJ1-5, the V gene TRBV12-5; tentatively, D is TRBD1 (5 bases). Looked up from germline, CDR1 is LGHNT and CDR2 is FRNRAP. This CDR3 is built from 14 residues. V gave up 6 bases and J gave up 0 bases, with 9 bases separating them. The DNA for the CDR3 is TGTGCTAGTGGAGACAGACTTAGCAATCAGCCCCAGCATTTT. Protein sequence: CASGDRLSNQPQHF.

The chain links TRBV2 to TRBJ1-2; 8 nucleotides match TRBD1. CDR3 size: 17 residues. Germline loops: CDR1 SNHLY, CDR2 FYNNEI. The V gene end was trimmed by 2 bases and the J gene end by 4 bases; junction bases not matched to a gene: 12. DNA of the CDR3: TGTGCCAGCAGTGAACAGGGGGCGTTGGGTGAAAGCTATGGCTACACCTTC. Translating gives CASSEQGALGESYGYTF.